The 28 T cell receptor beta chains presented below share a single source sample, sequenced in a study of Ad26.COV2.S vaccination and SARS-CoV-2 variants (dated by TCRdb to the early 2020s). This sample's treatment or condition label indicates: around 19 received Ad26.COV2.S at low or high dose, single or two shots; 5 received placebo; per-sample allocation not given. For vaccine and placebo recipients, the sequenced repertoires came from samples collected on day 63 after the first injection. The library was produced with the immunoSEQ multiplex PCR assay. The immuneACCESS repertoire file appears here via TCRdb, limited to in-frame rearrangements. These files lack a portion of the clones; in checked studies, under half of the deficit traces to unresolved V genes, and the cause of the others is not known. For this sample there are about 390,000 clones; 75% to 90% appear just once. More than 3% of the sample is held by the ten biggest clonotypes.

The input for sequencing was peripheral blood, taken in a trial of Ad26.COV2.S vaccine versus placebo. The receptors were sampled from a person aged 18-60 years who received the Ad26.COV2.S COVID-19 vaccine or a placebo.

The chain joins TRBV12-3 or TRBV12-4 to TRBJ1-3, with D unresolved. The V end was cut by 7 bases, the J end by 3 bases, with 10 bases between. This CDR3 has 13 amino acids. The CDR3 DNA is TGTGCCAGCATCGGTAACAATGGAAACACCATATATTTT. Translated, it gives CASIGNNGNTIYF.

The J gene is TRBJ1-2, the V gene TRBV19; D gene uncertain. CDR3 length: 13 residues. V was cut by 7 bases and J by 2 bases, with 11 bases left in between. Germline V gene data show CDR1 as LNHDA and CDR2 as SQIVND (reference sequence). Written as DNA, the CDR3 is TGTGCCAGTAAACCAGGCCTAAACTATGGCTACACCTTC. It yields the protein CASKPGLNYGYTF.

This clone is termed medium-sized. V is TRBV27 and J is TRBJ1-2; no definite D call. Per germline, CDR1 MNHEY and CDR2 SMNVEV (reference sequence). The CDR3 runs to 16 residues. Deletions cut 6 bases from V and 2 bases from J, with 19 bases between. In DNA form, the CDR3 reads TGTGCCAGCAGCACTATAGGGCAGGCCGACAACTATGGCTACACCTTC. Amino acid sequence: CASSTIGQADNYGYTF.

The chain employs TRBV28 and TRBJ1-2, with 8 positions matching TRBD1. This CDR3 has 13 residues. The V gene end was trimmed by 7 bases and the J gene end by 3 bases; junction bases not matched to a gene: 4. From germline, CDR1 is MDHEN and CDR2 SYDVKM. CDR3 sequence: CASTPGQDYGYTF. The CDR3 DNA reads as TGTGCCAGCACCCCGGGACAGGACTATGGCTACACCTTC.

The rearrangement joins TRBV5-1 to TRBJ1-3; D gene ambiguous. The CDR3 has 14 amino acids. V dropped 4 bases and J dropped 4 bases, with 12 bases sitting between them. Per germline, CDR1 SGHRS and CDR2 YFSETQ. This CDR3 is CASSADPGGNTIYF. The CDR3 DNA reads as TGCGCCAGCAGCGCGGATCCTGGAGGAAACACCATATATTTT. Together with reference TRBV5-1 and TRBJ1-3, the CDR3 gives the full variable domain: KAGVTQTPRYLIKTRGQQVTLSCSPISGHRSVSWYQQTPGQGLQFLFEYFSETQRNKGNFPGRFSGRQFSNSRSEMNVSTLELGDSALYLCASSADPGGNTIYFGEGSWLTVV.

V gene TRBV5-4 combines with J gene TRBJ2-5, with TRBD2 matching over 7 bases. J was trimmed by 5 bases and V by 3 bases; bases with no gene match: 10. This CDR3 spans 15 amino acids. Germline CDR1 reads SGHNT; CDR2 reads YYREEE (reference sequence). CDR3 amino acids: CASSSQRGREETQYF. The CDR3 nucleotides are TGTGCCAGCAGCTCTCAGCGGGGAAGAGAGGAGACCCAGTACTTC.

Written as DNA, the CDR3 is TGTGCCAGCAGCTCGGGACTAGCGGGGGGCTACAATGAGCAGTTCTTC. Its protein is CASSSGLAGGYNEQFF. The chain employs TRBV7-8 and TRBJ2-1; TRBD2 agrees at 15 bases. The V segment lost 4 bases and the J segment 3 bases; nucleotides outside the gene matches: 1. The CDR3 loop spans 16 amino acids. The germline V gene has CDR1 SGHVS and CDR2 FQNEAQ.

The chain is built from TRBV10-2 and TRBJ2-7; 9 nucleotides match TRBD1. The V gene end was trimmed by 6 bases and the J gene end by 2 bases; junction bases not matched to a gene: 5. Germline V CDR1 and CDR2: WSHSY, SAAADI. This CDR3 is 14 amino acids long. CDR3 residues: CASSRDRETYEQYF. CDR3 bases: TGCGCCAGCAGCCGGGACAGGGAGACCTACGAGCAGTACTTC.

This chain connects TRBV4-1 to TRBJ1-2; D is possibly TRBD1 (5 bases). Germline V gene sequence: CDR1 MGHRA, CDR2 YSYEKL. CDR3 length equals 15 residues. V lost 0 bases and J 0 bases, leaving 8 bases between the germline ends. The CDR3 region is CASSQEGTPNYGYTF. CDR3 DNA: TGCGCCAGCAGCCAAGAAGGGACCCCTAACTATGGCTACACCTTC.

This chain connects TRBV9 to TRBJ2-1; maybe TRBD1 (6 bases). V was shortened by 3 bases and J by 5 bases, with 9 bases between the two germline ends. This CDR3 is built from 13 residues. Germline CDR1 and CDR2: SGDLS and YYNGEE. The CDR3 coding sequence is TGTGCCAGCAGCGGGGGGCGGCACAATGAGCAGTTCTTC. It encodes CASSGGRHNEQFF.

This clone was recorded once. This chain uses TRBV6-1 with TRBJ1-4; D uncertain. The CDR3 totals 14 residues. V lost 1 base, J lost 7 bases, and 10 bases lay in between. Germline CDR1 reads MNHNS; CDR2 reads SASEGT. For the CDR3, the DNA is TGTGCCAGCAGTGAAGGAGCAGTCGGTGAAAAACTGTTTTTT. Its protein product is CASSEGAVGEKLFF.

The J gene is TRBJ2-7, the V gene TRBV5-1; possibly TRBD1 or TRBD2 for D (6 bases each). This CDR3 is built from 15 residues. The germline V and J ends were trimmed by 0 bases and 4 bases, with 14 bases remaining between them. CDR1 and CDR2 (germline): SGHRS, YFSETQ. CDR3 amino acids: CASSLVPGDLYEQYF. The CDR3 coding sequence is TGCGCCAGCAGCTTGGTCCCAGGGGACTTATACGAGCAGTACTTC.

This clone appeared a single time. Other DNA variants within this sample encode the same CDR3. The chain employs TRBV7-6 and TRBJ2-3; D is undetermined. The CDR3 consists of 14 residues. Germline V gene data show CDR1 as SGHVS and CDR2 as FNYEAQ. V shed 0 bases and J shed 0 bases, with 4 bases lying between them. The CDR3 DNA sequence: TGTGCCAGCAGCTTAGCGGGCAGCACAGATACGCAGTATTTT. Encoded protein: CASSLAGSTDTQYF.

This clone was recorded once. The rearrangement uses TRBV6-1 and TRBJ2-5; D call uncertain. Germline V gene sequence: CDR1 MNHNS, CDR2 SASEGT. The CDR3 has 16 amino acids. The ends were cut back, 2 bases at V and 5 bases at J, with 18 bases in the middle. CDR3 in amino acids: CASSERASFILETQYF. Written as DNA, the CDR3 is TGTGCCAGCAGTGAACGAGCCTCCTTTATTCTGGAGACCCAGTACTTC.

The chain uses TRBV7-7 and TRBJ2-5; 7 positions match TRBD2. V dropped 3 bases and J dropped 5; count of bases not matched to a gene: 15. Germline-derived CDR1 and CDR2 are SSHAT and FNYEAQ (reference sequence). CDR3 length equals 17 residues. The CDR3: CASSFIREAGFGETQYF. In DNA, the CDR3 is TGTGCCAGCAGCTTTATCCGGGAGGCAGGGTTTGGGGAGACCCAGTACTTC.

V usage is TRBV30 and J usage is TRBJ1-6; possible D gene TRBD1, 6 bases. The ends were cut back, 4 bases at V and 3 bases at J, with 7 bases in the middle. Germline lookup yields CDR1 GTSNPN and CDR2 SVGIG (reference sequence). This CDR3 region has 13 residues. Written as DNA, the CDR3 is TGTGCCTGGACAGGGGACTATAATTCACCCCTCCACTTT. Translating it yields CAWTGDYNSPLHF.

The chain uses TRBV6-2 or TRBV6-3 and TRBJ1-3; 7 bases are a match to TRBD1. The CDR3 consists of 15 residues. The J segment lost 2 bases and the V segment lost 5 bases, leaving 6 bases of the junction unmatched. The germline V gene has CDR1 MNHEY and CDR2 SVGEGT. The CDR3 loop reads CASSRTTGTGNTIYF. DNA of the CDR3: TGTGCCAGCAGTAGAACGACAGGGACTGGAAACACCATATATTTT.

V is TRBV6-5 and J is TRBJ1-2, with D possibly TRBD1 on 5 matching bases. The CDR3 extends over 15 amino acids. V was trimmed by 4 bases and J by 4 bases, leaving 16 bases between them. CDR1 and CDR2 (germline): MNHEY, SVGAGI. In DNA form, the CDR3 reads TGTGCCAGCAGTTCTACCGGGGCCGCAGGCTATGGCTACACCTTC. It codes for CASSSTGAAGYGYTF.

The gene calls are TRBV5-1 and TRBJ2-3, with D perhaps matching TRBD2 (6 bases). With 0 bases removed from V and 2 bases from J, the gap between germline ends came to 13 bases. Germline V CDR1 and CDR2: SGHRS, YFSETQ. The length of the CDR3 is 16 residues. The CDR3 sequence is CASSLERTTSTDTQYF. In DNA form, the CDR3 reads TGCGCCAGCAGCTTGGAGCGGACTACCTCCACAGATACGCAGTATTTT.

The chain recombines TRBV19 with TRBJ1-4; D unresolved. The V end lost 3 bases, the J end lost 8 bases, and 13 bases lay between the germline ends. The CDR3 spans 14 residues. Germline-derived CDR1 and CDR2 are LNHDA and SQIVND (reference sequence). The CDR3 DNA reads as TGTGCCAGTAGTATCATCGGGTTAGGGGAAAAACTGTTTTTT. Translating it yields CASSIIGLGEKLFF.

The chain carries TRBV5-1 and TRBJ1-2, with 9 bases fitting TRBD1. The J segment lost 8 bases and the V segment lost 4 bases, leaving 12 bases of the junction unmatched. CDR3 length: 15 residues. Germline assignment: CDR1 SGHRS and CDR2 YFSETQ. The chain's CDR3 is CASSTGPGTGYGYTF. CDR3 DNA: TGCGCCAGCAGCACCGGCCCCGGGACAGGGTACGGCTACACCTTC.

This CDR3 is CASSLHEATEAFF. CDR3 coding DNA: TGTGCCAGCAGTTTACACGAGGCAACTGAAGCTTTCTTT. This chain connects TRBV12-3 or TRBV12-4 to TRBJ1-1; D not resolved. The V end lost 2 bases, the J end lost 5 bases, and 9 bases lay between the germline ends. CDR3 size: 13 residues.

The genes are TRBV10-3 and TRBJ2-3; D is possibly TRBD2 (6 bases). This CDR3 comprises 13 residues. In germline, CDR1 is ENHRY, CDR2 SYGVKD. V lost 10 bases to trimming and J lost 5 bases, with 16 bases between them. The DNA for the CDR3 is TGTGCCACGAGGGACTCGGGGCGAGATACGCAGTATTTT. Translating it yields CATRDSGRDTQYF.

The rearrangement links TRBV28 to TRBJ1-3, with D maybe TRBD1 (5 bases). V was cut by 5 bases and J by 2 bases, with 16 bases left in between. Per the germline V gene, CDR1 is MDHEN and CDR2 is SYDVKM. The CDR3 is 16 residues long. CDR3 sequence (DNA): TGTGCCAGCAGTACAGGATCAATTGACCCTGGAAACACCATATATTTT. It encodes CASSTGSIDPGNTIYF.

The chain employs TRBV5-1 and TRBJ2-5, with D tentatively TRBD2 (6 bases). V was pared by 4 bases and J by 7 bases, with 20 bases between. CDR1 is SGHRS and CDR2 is YFSETQ in the germline V gene. This CDR3 region has 15 residues. The CDR3 loop is CASSESDGGIGTQYF. As DNA, the CDR3 is TGCGCCAGCAGCGAATCGGACGGAGGGATCGGGACCCAGTACTTC. Using reference TRBV5-1 and TRBJ2-5 for the parts outside the CDR3, the full variable domain is KAGVTQTPRYLIKTRGQQVTLSCSPISGHRSVSWYQQTPGQGLQFLFEYFSETQRNKGNFPGRFSGRQFSNSRSEMNVSTLELGDSALYLCASSESDGGIGTQYFGPGTRLLVL.

This chain uses TRBV4-1 with TRBJ1-1; possible D gene TRBD1, 5 bases. The CDR3 is 16 amino acids. CDR1 is MGHRA and CDR2 is YSYEKL in the germline V gene. V dropped 4 bases and J dropped 2 bases, with 17 bases sitting between them. This CDR3 reads CASSPGERGLNTEAFF. The CDR3 coding sequence is TGCGCCAGCAGCCCGGGGGAACGGGGACTCAACACTGAAGCTTTCTTT.

This sequence joins TRBV5-4 and TRBJ2-2; 11 bases are shared with TRBD2. Germline-derived CDR1 and CDR2 are SGHNT and YYREEE (reference sequence). The CDR3 contains 16 residues. The V gene end was trimmed by 4 bases and the J gene end by 7 bases; junction bases not matched to a gene: 9. The CDR3 loop reads CASSHSGGAIIGELFF. The CDR3 DNA is TGTGCCAGCAGCCATAGCGGGGGGGCAATTATCGGGGAGCTGTTTTTT.

The chain has TRBV24-1 and TRBJ1-1, with a weak D call TRBD1 (6 bases). The V gene lost 4 bases and the J gene lost 11 bases, with 16 bases spanning the gap. The CDR3 loop spans 13 amino acids. Germline CDR1 is KGHDR and CDR2 is SFDVKD. CDR3 amino acids: CATSDWGAPGAFF. DNA of the CDR3: TGTGCCACCAGTGACTGGGGGGCCCCGGGGGCTTTCTTT.